Each of the 17 T cell receptor beta chains below was sequenced from the same sample in a study of control samples from healthy donors and cancer patients. Clones were read by immunoSEQ multiplex PCR, and TCRdb kept only the in-frame ones, dropping some. The repertoire holds 100,000 to 150,000 clones, with 85% to 95% as singletons. The material sequenced was blood. The receptors were gathered from a man between 18 and 29 years old in good health.

V and J are TRBV28 and TRBJ1-3; the D gene is possibly TRBD1 (6 bases). V was pared by 10 bases and J by 3 bases, with 16 bases between. This CDR3 has 14 residues. CDR1 is MDHEN and CDR2 is SYDVKM in the germline V gene. The CDR3, as DNA: TGTGCCACCAGGGCGGGGGGCGATGGAAACACCATATATTTT. Translation: CATRAGGDGNTIYF.

This rearrangement joins TRBV2 to TRBJ1-4; D is uncertain. V was cut by 6 bases and J by 7 bases, with 6 bases left in between. The germline gives CDR1 SNHLY, CDR2 FYNNEI. This CDR3 is built from 11 residues. CDR3 amino acids: CASRAIEKLFF. CDR3 bases: TGTGCCAGCAGAGCGATTGAAAAACTGTTTTTT.

The chain carries TRBV4-1 and TRBJ1-5; maybe TRBD1 (5 bases). Germline loops: CDR1 MGHRA, CDR2 YSYEKL. V was pared by 1 base and J by 3 bases, with 10 bases between. The CDR3 totals 15 residues. The chain's CDR3 is CASSQVQGVNQPQHF. The CDR3 region has the DNA TGCGCCAGCAGCCAAGTCCAGGGAGTCAATCAGCCCCAGCATTTT.

The rearrangement joins TRBV5-6 to TRBJ2-3; no definite D call. The V end lost 0 bases, the J end lost 0 bases, and 8 bases lay between the germline ends. In germline, CDR1 is SGHDT, CDR2 YYEEEE. The CDR3 length is 15 residues. The CDR3 nucleotides read TGTGCCAGCAGCTTGGATGGACGGAGCACAGATACGCAGTATTTT. Translating it yields CASSLDGRSTDTQYF.

The chain links TRBV5-6 to TRBJ2-1; D gene uncertain. The CDR3 sequence is 15 residues long. Per germline, CDR1 SGHDT and CDR2 YYEEEE. Trimming left V 2 bases short and J 2 bases short, with 11 bases between. Written as DNA, the CDR3 is TGTGCCAGCAGCTTTCTTACGTCCGCCTACAATGAGCAGTTCTTC. It codes for CASSFLTSAYNEQFF.

This clone was seen only once. The V gene is TRBV6-1, the J gene TRBJ1-5, with 7 positions matching TRBD1. V lost 2 bases and J lost 7; bases outside the gene matches: 2. The CDR3 is 13 residues long. Per the germline V gene, CDR1 is MNHNS and CDR2 is SASEGT. The CDR3 loop is CASSEQGEQPQHF. The CDR3 DNA reads as TGTGCCAGCAGTGAACAGGGGGAACAGCCCCAGCATTTT.

This clone was counted once. V usage is TRBV5-5 and J usage is TRBJ2-7, with D possibly being TRBD1 (6 bases). Trimming pared 0 bases from V and 0 bases from J, leaving 7 bases between. There are 14 residues in the CDR3. Germline V gene lookup returns CDR1 SGHKS and CDR2 YYEKEE (reference sequence). The CDR3 reads CASSLVQGSYEQYF. CDR3 coding DNA: TGTGCCAGCAGCTTGGTACAGGGCTCCTACGAGCAGTACTTC.

The gene calls are TRBV7-3 and TRBJ2-2; D is ambiguous. The V end lost 5 bases, the J end lost 6 bases, and 7 bases lay between the germline ends. The CDR3 extends over 12 amino acids. Looked up from germline, CDR1 is SGHTA and CDR2 is FQGTGA. The chain's CDR3 is CASSPSAGELFF. The CDR3 bases are TGTGCCAGCAGCCCCTCGGCCGGGGAGCTGTTTTTT.

The chain is built from TRBV7-8 and TRBJ2-3; 8 bases agree with TRBD1. Germline values: CDR1 SGHVS, CDR2 FQNEAQ. V was clipped by 3 bases and J by 2 bases; unmatched bases: 4. The CDR3 runs to 15 residues. The CDR3 here is CASSFVRGHTDTQYF. DNA of the CDR3: TGTGCCAGCAGCTTCGTCAGGGGGCACACAGATACGCAGTATTTT.

The chain recombines TRBV7-9 with TRBJ1-3; D possibly corresponds to TRBD1 (6 bases). Germline V gives CDR1 SEHNR, CDR2 FQNEAQ (reference sequence). There are 15 residues in the CDR3. V shed 2 bases and J shed 3 bases, with 11 bases lying between them. CDR3 sequence reads: CASSLHRVFGNTIYF. The CDR3 nucleotides are TGTGCCAGCAGCTTACACAGGGTCTTTGGAAACACCATATATTTT. Based on the CDR3 plus reference TRBV7-9 and TRBJ1-3, the full variable domain is DTGVSQNPRHKITKRGQNVTFRCDPISEHNRLYWYRQTLGQGPEFLTYFQNEAQLEKSRLLSDRFSAERPKGSFSTLEIQRTEQGDSAMYLCASSLHRVFGNTIYFGEGSWLTVV.

The chain couples TRBV11-2 to TRBJ1-1, with D hard to call. Germline-derived CDR1 and CDR2 are SGHAT and FQNNGV. V lost 5 bases, J lost 0 bases, and 10 bases lay in between. There are 14 residues in the CDR3. The CDR3 DNA reads as TGTGCCAGCAGCATCAAGATCATGAACACTGAAGCTTTCTTT. Its protein is CASSIKIMNTEAFF.

The chain uses TRBV7-9 and TRBJ2-2; D call uncertain. Per germline, CDR1 SEHNR and CDR2 FQNEAQ (reference sequence). V lost 3 bases to trimming and J lost 1 base, with 6 bases between them. The CDR3 has 14 residues. The CDR3 loop is CASSLDGNTGELFF. As DNA, the CDR3 is TGTGCCAGCAGCTTGGACGGGAACACCGGGGAGCTGTTTTTT. Full variable domain (missing parts from reference TRBV7-9 and TRBJ2-2): DTGVSQNPRHKITKRGQNVTFRCDPISEHNRLYWYRQTLGQGPEFLTYFQNEAQLEKSRLLSDRFSAERPKGSFSTLEIQRTEQGDSAMYLCASSLDGNTGELFFGEGSRLTVL.

The chain recombines TRBV6-1 with TRBJ2-5, with 8 nucleotides matching TRBD1. Germline lookup yields CDR1 MNHNS and CDR2 SASEGT. The J segment lost 3 bases and the V segment lost 1 base, leaving 7 bases of the junction unmatched. The CDR3 sequence is 16 residues long. The CDR3 here is CASSEGTGGFEETQYF. The CDR3 DNA reads TGTGCCAGCAGTGAAGGAACAGGGGGTTTCGAAGAGACCCAGTACTTC.

The V call is TRBV20-1, the J call TRBJ2-7, with TRBD2 as a possible D gene (5 bases). Trimming removed 3 bases from V and 2 bases from J, with 14 bases in between. The germline gives CDR1 DFQATT, CDR2 SNEGSKA (reference sequence). The CDR3 contains 14 residues. As DNA, the CDR3 is TGCAGTGCTAGTAGAGGGTTATTGCCCTACGAGCAGTACTTC. It is translated as CSASRGLLPYEQYF.

This clone occurred once. The gene calls are TRBV2 and TRBJ1-1; the D gene is possibly TRBD1 (5 bases). Germline V gene lookup returns CDR1 SNHLY and CDR2 FYNNEI. CDR3 length equals 14 residues. V was shortened by 4 bases and J by 7 bases, with 16 bases between the two germline ends. The CDR3 DNA is TGTGCCAGCAGTGCGAGGGGTGGTGGGGGTGAAGCTTTCTTT. It codes for CASSARGGGGEAFF.

The V gene is TRBV7-6, the J gene TRBJ2-5; 12 positions agree with TRBD2. J lost 4 bases, V lost 5 bases, and 8 bases had no gene match. CDR3 length: 16 amino acids. Germline loops: CDR1 SGHVS, CDR2 FNYEAQ. The CDR3 DNA is TGTGCCAGCAGCCCCGCTAGCGGGGGGGCGGGAGAGACCCAGTACTTC. Amino acid sequence: CASSPASGGAGETQYF. Looking up the rest from reference TRBV7-6 and TRBJ2-5 gives the full variable domain: GAGVSQSPRYKVTKRGQDVALRCDPISGHVSLYWYRQALGQGPEFLTYFNYEAQQDKSGLPNDRFSAERPEGSISTLTIQRTEQRDSAMYRCASSPASGGAGETQYFGPGTRLLVL.

The chain uses TRBV25-1 and TRBJ1-1; D possibly corresponds to TRBD1 (6 bases). The CDR3 totals 15 residues. Per the germline V gene, CDR1 is MGHDK and CDR2 is SYGVNS. V lost 3 bases, J lost 1 base, and 12 bases lay in between. The CDR3 region is CASSDWDTKNTEAFF. The CDR3 DNA reads as TGTGCCAGCAGTGACTGGGACACAAAGAACACTGAAGCTTTCTTT. The variable domain in full, completed from reference TRBV25-1 and TRBJ1-1, reads EADIYQTPRYLVIGTGKKITLECSQTMGHDKMYWYQQDPGMELHLIHYSYGVNSTEKGDLSSESTVSRIRTEHFPLTLESARPSHTSQYLCASSDWDTKNTEAFFGQGTRLTVV.